This TCR beta chain was profiled in a study of CD8 T cells in ankylosing spondylitis. Study conclusions and caveats: Typical of ankylosing spondylitis blood, it appeared, was a TCR beta motif of eight highly homologous variants.

CDR1 is LGHDT and CDR2 is YNNKEL in the germline V gene (reference sequence). This CDR3 region has 17 residues. The junction had 9 bases not matched to a gene; V was cut back by 4 bases and J by 1 base. This clonotype is judged medium-sized. Its specificity is not known. The TCR beta libraries were generated through quantitative 5'-RACE incorporating molecular barcodes. TCRdb itself ran the 5' RACE reads through MiXCR, one entry per CDR3 protein. The table has a few hundred thousand distinct CDR3 sequences, over 15% seen once. The TCR was taken from a male donor with ankylosing spondylitis or in good health (not recorded which). Sequencing was carried out using blood, either unsorted or a sorted T cell fraction (not recorded which). The chain uses TRBV3-1 and TRBJ2-5; 10 bases map to TRBD2. CDR3: CASSLVFTSGAQETQYF. Written as DNA, the CDR3 is TGTGCCAGCAGCCTCGTGTTCACTAGCGGGGCCCAAGAGACCCAGTACTTC.